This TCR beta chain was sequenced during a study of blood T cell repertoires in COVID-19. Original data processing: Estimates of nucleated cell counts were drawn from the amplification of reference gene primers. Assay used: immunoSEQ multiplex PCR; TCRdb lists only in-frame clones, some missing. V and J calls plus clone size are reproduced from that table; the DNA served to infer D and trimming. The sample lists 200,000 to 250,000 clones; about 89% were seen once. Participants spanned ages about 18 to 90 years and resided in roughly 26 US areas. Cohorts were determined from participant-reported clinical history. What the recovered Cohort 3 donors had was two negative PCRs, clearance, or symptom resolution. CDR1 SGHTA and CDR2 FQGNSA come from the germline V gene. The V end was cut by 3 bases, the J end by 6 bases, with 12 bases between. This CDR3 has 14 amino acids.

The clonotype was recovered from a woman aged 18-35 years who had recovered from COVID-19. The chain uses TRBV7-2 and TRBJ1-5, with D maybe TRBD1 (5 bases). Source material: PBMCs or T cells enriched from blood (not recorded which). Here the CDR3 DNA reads TGTGCCAGCAGCTTCGTAGGGGCCGTTCAGCCCCAGCATTTT. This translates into CASSFVGAVQPQHF.